This T cell receptor beta chain was profiled in a study of T-cell reconstitution after alpha-beta-depleted transplantation in children (TCRdb year 2016). Describing the broader study: Using TCR repertoire profiling, the study quantitatively followed how T-cell immune reconstitution unfolded in children after TCRalphabeta/CD19-depleted allogeneic hematopoietic cell transplantation.

The CDR3 goes from the cysteine to the phenylalanine over 14 residues. Solely the CDR3 DNA is kept, with 42 bases framed from the first base. Relative to germline, V is missing 6 bases and J is missing 1 base, with 3 bases of the junction outside any gene match. Only a few counts were recorded for this clonotype. The specificity of this receptor is unknown. Base qualities are not recorded, but no much larger clone differs from it by a single base. To prepare the library, PCR was applied. Sequencer: Illumina HiSeq 2500. Molecular barcoding was employed in the preparation of TCR libraries, with unique molecular identifiers being used to normalize TCRbeta repertoire quantification. The raw public reads went through TCRdb reprocessing: fastp at Q25, MiXCR clone calling, in-frame beta chains kept. Each entry is one CDR3 protein sequence, shown with its most common DNA and genes. In this sample the table shows roughly 350,000 distinct CDR3 sequences, 10% of which occur a single time. 2% to 2.5% of the sample goes to the ten largest clones.

The rearrangement joined TRBV12-3 or TRBV12-4 to TRBJ1-3, with TRBD1 identical over 7 junction bases. The TCR sequence derives from a human donor who donated a stem cell graft to a child with acute lymphoblastic leukemia. Sample: PBMCs from the stem cell graft donor, taken from the stem cell graft. The CDR3 has the sequence CASRPTGSGNTIYF. The nucleotides are TGTGCCAGCAGGCCGACAGGGTCTGGAAACACCATATATTTT.